This TCR beta chain was captured by sequencing in a study of cytomegalovirus exposure and HLA in healthy donors. The PCR used 60 Vbeta and 13 Jbeta primers. Using immunoSEQ multiplex PCR, the repertoire was profiled, and TCRdb retains in-frame clones only, with some absent. The data show about 110,000 clones, about 80% seen once. This clone appeared a single time. The TCR sequence derives from a man aged 25 to 40 in good health and CMV-seronegative. Sequenced input: PBMCs.

The CDR3 DNA follows: TGTGCCAGCAGCGTAATCGGTTCTAGTCCCGGGGAGCTGTTTTTT. Its translation: CASSVIGSSPGELFF. This chain links TRBV11-2 with TRBJ2-2; D is undetermined. The CDR3 has 15 residues. In germline, CDR1 is SGHAT, CDR2 FQNNGV. V was pared by 5 bases and J by 6 bases, with 16 bases between.